What follows are 29 T cell receptor beta chains derived from one specimen sequenced in a study of blood T cell repertoires in COVID-19. Generated by immunoSEQ multiplex PCR, the TCRdb table keeps only in-frame clones and is missing some. The sample consists of around 160,000 clones, about 90% of them appearing once. Sequencing input: PBMCs or T cells enriched from blood (not recorded which). The receptors come from a woman aged 40-49 years who had been exposed to COVID-19.

The V and J genes are TRBV28 and TRBJ2-7, with 8 bases lining up with TRBD2. The CDR3 spans 14 residues. V lost 5 bases to trimming and J lost 4 bases; unmatched junction nucleotides: 7. The germline CDR1 and CDR2 sequences are MDHEN and SYDVKM. The CDR3 sequence is CASSKGLGSYEQYF. The CDR3 DNA follows: TGTGCCAGCAGTAAGGGACTAGGTTCTTACGAGCAGTACTTC.

The chain combines TRBV28 with TRBJ2-3; 12 bases are a match to TRBD2. V lost 8 bases to trimming and J lost 4 bases; unmatched junction nucleotides: 7. The CDR3 consists of 15 residues. CDR1 and CDR2 from the germline V gene are MDHEN and SYDVKM. This chain's CDR3 is CASGTLAGGSDTQYF. The CDR3 region has the DNA TGTGCCAGCGGCACTCTAGCGGGAGGGTCAGATACGCAGTATTTT.

V gene TRBV18 combines with J gene TRBJ1-4; possible D gene TRBD1, 5 bases. CDR1 and CDR2 (germline): KGHSH, LQKENI. Trimming left V 1 base short and J 13 bases short, with 10 bases between. There are 12 residues in the CDR3. As DNA, the CDR3 is TGTGCCAGCTCACCACTGACAGACGGACTGTTTTTT. It specifies CASSPLTDGLFF.

The chain uses TRBV19 and TRBJ2-5, with 9 bases lining up with TRBD1. The trim removed 4 bases at V and 1 base at J, leaving 4 bases unmatched. The length of the CDR3 is 15 residues. CDR1 and CDR2 (germline): LNHDA, SQIVND (reference sequence). Written as DNA, the CDR3 is TGTGCCAGTAGTACGGGACAGGGCCTCCAAGAGACCCAGTACTTC. Translation: CASSTGQGLQETQYF.

The rearrangement uses TRBV11-1 and TRBJ1-1, with D possibly TRBD1 on 6 matching bases. The CDR3 is 14 residues long. CDR1 and CDR2 from the germline V gene are SGHAT and FQDESV (reference sequence). Trimming shortened V by 1 base and J by 0 bases, and 6 bases separated the two germline ends. CDR3 in DNA: TGTGCCAGCAGCTTAGGACAGGTGAACACTGAAGCTTTCTTT. As protein: CASSLGQVNTEAFF.

V gene TRBV5-1 combines with J gene TRBJ2-7, with 7 bases fitting TRBD2. V was pared by 1 base and J by 0 bases, with 4 bases of the junction left unmatched. Germline CDR1 is SGHRS and CDR2 is YFSETQ. The CDR3 loop spans 15 amino acids. Here the CDR3 reads CASSLKRGSSYEQYF. CDR3 DNA: TGCGCCAGCAGCTTGAAGCGGGGTAGCTCCTACGAGCAGTACTTC.

This clone was seen a single time. DNA for the CDR3: TGCAGCGTTCTAGTAGGACAGGGGTACGAGCAGTACTTC. Protein product: CSVLVGQGYEQYF. The chain carries TRBV29-1 and TRBJ2-7, with 9 bases that match TRBD1. Germline V lookup: CDR1 SQVTM, CDR2 ANQGSEA. The CDR3 runs to 13 residues. V dropped 5 bases and J dropped 4; count of bases not matched to a gene: 6.

V and J are TRBV27 and TRBJ1-1; TRBD1 aligns across 10 bases. Trimming took 4 bases from V and 5 from J; bases not matched to a gene: 10. This CDR3 region has 16 residues. In germline, CDR1 is MNHEY, CDR2 SMNVEV (reference sequence). CDR3 in DNA: TGTGCCAGCAGTTCGAGCCCGACAGGGGGCTTGACTGAAGCTTTCTTT. This gives the protein CASSSSPTGGLTEAFF.

The chain joins TRBV5-1 to TRBJ2-5; TRBD1 agrees at 9 bases. The CDR3 length is 14 residues. V shed 4 bases and J 1 base; nucleotides not matched to a gene: 2. Germline CDR1 SGHRS, CDR2 YFSETQ. The CDR3 DNA reads TGCGCCAGCAGCCCGACAGGGGGCCAAGAGACCCAGTACTTC. This sequence encodes CASSPTGGQETQYF.

This clone has a single count. V and J are TRBV9 and TRBJ1-2; 8 bases map to TRBD1. The length of the CDR3 is 14 residues. V lost 2 bases and J lost 3; bases outside the gene matches: 3. CDR1 is SGDLS and CDR2 is YYNGEE in the germline V gene. The CDR3 spells CASSVQTGDYGYTF. The CDR3 DNA sequence: TGTGCCAGCAGCGTCCAGACAGGGGACTATGGCTACACCTTC.

The rearrangement links TRBV12-3 or TRBV12-4 to TRBJ2-7, with 11 bases lining up with TRBD2. The V and J ends lost 6 bases and 6 bases, in that order; junction bases with no gene match: 4. The CDR3 loop spans 13 amino acids. CDR3 in amino acids: CASSIGTSGEQYF. The CDR3 bases are TGTGCCAGCAGCATAGGGACTAGCGGCGAGCAGTACTTC.

The V call is TRBV7-2, the J call TRBJ2-7; 14 positions match TRBD2. V gave up 4 bases and J gave up 2 bases; unmatched junction bases: 4. CDR3 length: 16 amino acids. From germline, CDR1 is SGHTA and CDR2 FQGNSA. This CDR3 reads CASSSLTSGRAYEQYF. The DNA of the CDR3 is TGTGCCAGCAGCTCCTTGACTAGCGGGAGGGCCTACGAGCAGTACTTC.

The chain has TRBV15 and TRBJ1-6; unclear D gene. Trimming stripped 4 bases from V and 8 bases from J, with 12 bases between. The CDR3 totals 14 residues. Per germline, CDR1 LNHNV and CDR2 YYDKDF (reference sequence). CDR3 sequence reads: CATSTVRGDSPLHF. CDR3 nucleotide sequence: TGTGCCACCAGCACCGTTCGCGGGGATTCACCCCTCCACTTT.

The chain has TRBV2 and TRBJ1-2; D might be TRBD1 (5 bases). The CDR3 spans 13 residues. Trimming shortened V by 4 bases and J by 6 bases, and 12 bases separated the two germline ends. From germline, CDR1 is SNHLY and CDR2 FYNNEI. CDR3 residues: CASSGQGSHGYTF. The DNA for the CDR3 is TGTGCCAGCAGTGGGCAGGGTAGCCATGGCTACACCTTC.

V gene TRBV27 combines with J gene TRBJ2-3, with D maybe TRBD2 (6 bases). This CDR3 contains 12 residues. Trimming shortened V by 6 bases and J by 4 bases, and 8 bases separated the two germline ends. Per the germline V gene, CDR1 is MNHEY and CDR2 is SMNVEV (reference sequence). In DNA, the CDR3 is TGTGCCAGCAGGGGGGGATCAGATACGCAGTATTTT. As protein: CASRGGSDTQYF.

The chain recombines TRBV27 with TRBJ2-5, with 8 bases lining up with TRBD2. The ends lost 3 bases at V and 0 bases at J; junction bases unmatched: 12. Germline lookup yields CDR1 MNHEY and CDR2 SMNVEV (reference sequence). This CDR3 comprises 18 residues. CDR3 residues: CASSFWRAGATYQETQYF. The DNA for the CDR3 is TGTGCCAGCAGTTTTTGGCGAGCGGGAGCTACGTACCAAGAGACCCAGTACTTC.

The gene calls are TRBV11-3 and TRBJ1-1; possibly TRBD1 for D (6 bases). V was shortened by 5 bases and J by 1 base, with 17 bases between the two germline ends. Germline-derived CDR1 and CDR2 are SGHNT and YENEEA. This CDR3 is 16 amino acids long. CDR3 in amino acids: CASSLGRGAKNTEAFF. The DNA for the CDR3 is TGTGCCAGCAGCCTGGGGAGGGGGGCGAAGAACACTGAAGCTTTCTTT.

The chain combines TRBV6-1 with TRBJ1-2; D is possibly TRBD1 (6 bases). The CDR3 runs 14 residues. Germline V gene sequence: CDR1 MNHNS, CDR2 SASEGT. V was pared by 3 bases and J by 0 bases, with 8 bases between. The CDR3 reads CASSEDRANYGYTF. In DNA form, the CDR3 reads TGTGCCAGCAGTGAGGACAGAGCTAACTATGGCTACACCTTC.

The rearrangement joins TRBV9 to TRBJ2-7, with TRBD1 matching 8 bases. The length of the CDR3 is 14 residues. Per the germline V gene, CDR1 is SGDLS and CDR2 is YYNGEE. V lost 4 bases, J lost 6 bases, and 9 bases stayed unmatched. CDR3 sequence: CASSSGQGFVEQYF. Here the CDR3 DNA reads TGTGCCAGCAGCAGCGGACAGGGATTCGTCGAGCAGTACTTC. Full variable domain (missing parts from reference TRBV9 and TRBJ2-7): DSGVTQTPKHLITATGQRVTLRCSPRSGDLSVYWYQQSLDQGLQFLIQYYNGEERAKGNILERFSAQQFPDLHSELNLSSLELGDSALYFCASSSGQGFVEQYFGPGTRLTVT.

This clone showed up just once. The V gene is TRBV2, the J gene TRBJ2-3, with TRBD2 matching over 10 bases. Germline V CDR1 and CDR2: SNHLY, FYNNEI. V was pared by 7 bases and J by 3 bases, with 1 base of the junction left unmatched. The CDR3 is made up of 13 amino acids. The CDR3 DNA reads as TGTGCCAGCAAGCGGGGGGGAACAGATACGCAGTATTTT. The encoded protein is CASKRGGTDTQYF. The full variable domain, with the rest looked up from reference TRBV2 and TRBJ2-3, is EPEVTQTPSHQVTQMGQEVILRCVPISNHLYFYWYRQILGQKVEFLVSFYNNEISEKSEIFDDQFSVERPDGSNFTLKIRSTKLEDSAMYFCASKRGGTDTQYFGPGTRLTVL.

The CDR3: CASTRTPNKFGYTF. CDR3 nucleotides: TGTGCCAGTACCCGGACACCGAACAAATTTGGCTACACCTTC. The chain combines TRBV19 with TRBJ1-2; the D gene is possibly TRBD1 (5 bases). The CDR3 has 14 residues. Germline V CDR1 and CDR2: LNHDA, SQIVND (reference sequence). V was shortened by 7 bases and J by 7 bases, with 19 bases between the two germline ends.

The gene calls are TRBV19 and TRBJ2-1, with D possibly being TRBD2 (5 bases). Germline CDR1 reads LNHDA; CDR2 reads SQIVND (reference sequence). CDR3 length equals 15 residues. Between the trimmed V and J ends, which lost 4 bases and 0 bases, there was a span of 10 bases. This CDR3 reads CASSKRFSSYNEQFF. CDR3 coding DNA: TGTGCCAGTAGTAAGCGGTTCAGCTCCTACAATGAGCAGTTCTTC.

The V call is TRBV5-4, the J call TRBJ2-1; 7 bases line up with TRBD1. The CDR3 length is 15 residues. After removal of 2 bases from V and 0 bases from J, the junction contained 2 bases not matched to a gene. Germline CDR1 and CDR2: SGHNT and YYREEE (reference sequence). The CDR3 DNA is TGTGCCAGCAGCTTCAGGGGGAGCTCCTACAATGAGCAGTTCTTC. It yields the protein CASSFRGSSYNEQFF.

The chain uses TRBV6-4 and TRBJ2-3; no reliable D call. Trimming shortened V by 4 bases and J by 2 bases, and 13 bases separated the two germline ends. Germline CDR1 is MRHNA and CDR2 is SNTAGT. The CDR3 runs to 15 residues. The CDR3 spells CASSAYVTPTDTQYF. DNA for the CDR3: TGTGCCAGCAGTGCCTACGTTACCCCCACAGATACGCAGTATTTT.

This chain uses TRBV27 with TRBJ1-6, with a tentative D call TRBD1 (6 bases). The V end lost 2 bases, the J end lost 6 bases, and 11 bases lay between the germline ends. Germline CDR1 is MNHEY and CDR2 is SMNVEV (reference sequence). The CDR3 is made up of 15 amino acids. DNA for the CDR3: TGTGCCAGCAGTTTAAGGCGACAGGTTAATTCACCCCTCCACTTT. Protein: CASSLRRQVNSPLHF.

The rearrangement links TRBV7-2 to TRBJ2-3; TRBD2 is a possible D gene (6 bases). This CDR3 contains 15 residues. Germline CDR1 reads SGHTA; CDR2 reads FQGNSA. V lost 4 bases to trimming and J lost 5 bases, with 16 bases between them. CDR3 DNA: TGTGCCAGCAGCTCAGGACTACTCACGGGAGATACGCAGTATTTT. Translation gives CASSSGLLTGDTQYF.

The chain carries TRBV2 and TRBJ2-7; D is unresolved. CDR1 and CDR2 from the germline V gene are SNHLY and FYNNEI. V was shortened by 4 bases and J by 0 bases, with 10 bases between the two germline ends. The CDR3 is 14 residues long. CDR3 nucleotides: TGTGCCAGCAGTGGCCCTCCCGGCTCCTACGAGCAGTACTTC. Its protein is CASSGPPGSYEQYF.

The J gene is TRBJ2-6, the V gene TRBV18; TRBD2 might be the D (6 bases). V lost 3 bases and J 0 bases, leaving 9 bases between the germline ends. The CDR3 sequence is 16 residues long. Germline values: CDR1 KGHSH, CDR2 LQKENI. The CDR3 bases are TGTGCCAGCTCACCGGCGGGATTCTCTGGGGCCAACGTCCTGACTTTC. This sequence encodes CASSPAGFSGANVLTF.

V gene TRBV15 combines with J gene TRBJ1-2; TRBD1 aligns across 7 bases. Per germline, CDR1 LNHNV and CDR2 YYDKDF (reference sequence). CDR3 length: 14 residues. The junction had 8 bases not matched to a gene; V was cut back by 1 base and J by 9 bases. The DNA for the CDR3 is TGTGCCACCAGCAGAGTGGAGGGGGCACGGAGCTACACCTTC. It is translated as CATSRVEGARSYTF.